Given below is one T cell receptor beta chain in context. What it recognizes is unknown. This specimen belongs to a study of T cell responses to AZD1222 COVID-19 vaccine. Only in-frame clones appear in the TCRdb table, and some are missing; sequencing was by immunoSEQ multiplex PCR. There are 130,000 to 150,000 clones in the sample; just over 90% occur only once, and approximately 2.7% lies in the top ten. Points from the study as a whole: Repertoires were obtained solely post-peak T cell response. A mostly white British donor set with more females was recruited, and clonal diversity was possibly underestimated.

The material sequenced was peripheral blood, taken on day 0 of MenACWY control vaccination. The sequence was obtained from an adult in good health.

The CDR3, as DNA: TGTGCCAGTAGATCAGGCGAAACCTACGAGCAGTACTTC. Amino acids: CASRSGETYEQYF. The chain is built from TRBV19 and TRBJ2-7; D not certain. The CDR3 sequence is 13 residues long. CDR1 and CDR2 from the germline V gene are LNHDA and SQIVND (reference sequence). Between the trimmed V and J ends, which lost 6 bases and 2 bases, there was a span of 11 bases.